This T cell receptor beta chain was found in a study of blood T cell repertoires in COVID-19. In the original workflow: Reference gene primers were amplified, and this amplification served to estimate nucleated cell counts. Profiling relied on immunoSEQ multiplex PCR, and the TCRdb table lists in-frame clones only, not all of them. D and trimming were read from the DNA, whereas the V and J calls and clone size are those reported in that table. This table has some 300,000 clones, around 92% appearing once. Each recovered donor of Cohort 3 presented with two negative PCRs, clearance, or symptom resolution. Looked up from germline, CDR1 is SGHAT and CDR2 is FQNNGV. V lost 0 bases, J lost 2 bases, and 10 bases lay in between. The CDR3 has 15 residues.

Input material: PBMCs or T cells enriched from blood (not recorded which). The chain links TRBV11-2 to TRBJ1-2, with D unclear. The sequence derives from a woman in her thirties who had recovered from COVID-19. The CDR3 DNA is TGTGCCAGCAGCTTAGAATCGCCCGGGAACTATGGCTACACCTTC. Amino acid sequence: CASSLESPGNYGYTF. The complete variable domain, with remaining parts taken from reference TRBV11-2 and TRBJ1-2, reads EAGVAQSPRYKIIEKRQSVAFWCNPISGHATLYWYQQILGQGPKLLIQFQNNGVVDDSQLPKDRFSAERLKGVDSTLKIQPAKLEDSAVYLCASSLESPGNYGYTFGSGTRLTVV.